These T cell receptor beta chains were read from a single sample in a study of T cells and Merkel cell carcinoma outcomes. The data were produced by immunoSEQ multiplex PCR, yet TCRdb's version contains in-frame clones alone and is incomplete. The sample shows 12,000 or so clones, just under 97% of them seen only once. What was sequenced was tumor tissue from Merkel cell carcinoma. The receptor source for this set is a human donor with Merkel cell carcinoma. CDR3s include the opening cysteine and the closing phenylalanine or tryptophan. The D gene is left open where the match is weak. A row's size may be missing; if present it is once, few, many or a size class.

D gene	V gene	J gene	clone size	CDR3 DNA	CDR3 protein
TRBD1	TRBV23-1	TRBJ2-7	.	TGCGCCAGCAGTCAGACAGGGGTAGGTTCCTACGAGCAGTACTTC	CASSQTGVGSYEQYF
TRBD1	TRBV6-5	TRBJ2-7	.	TGTGCCAGCAGTAAAACAGGGGTTGGGGGCGAGCAGTACTTC	CASSKTGVGGEQYF
TRBD2	TRBV27	TRBJ2-1	.	TGTGCCAGCAGTTCCTACCAGACTAGCTCGGGGTACAATGAGCAGTTCTTC	CASSSYQTSSGYNEQFF
.	TRBV7-3	TRBJ2-3	.	TGTGCCAGCAGCTTAACGGCAGATGAGAAGCAGTATTTT	CASSLTADEKQYF
.	TRBV18	TRBJ1-5	.	TGTGCCAGCTCACCACAGACGGTCAATCAGCCCCAGCATTTT	CASSPQTVNQPQHF
.	TRBV11-3	TRBJ2-2	.	TGTGCCAGCACCCCCGGCGTGACTACGAACACCGGGGAGTTGTTTTTT	CASTPGVTTNTGELFF
.	TRBV7-9	TRBJ1-4	.	TGTGCCAGCAGCTTATCACCTGATGAAAAACTGTTTTTT	CASSLSPDEKLFF
.	TRBV5-1	TRBJ2-4	once	TGCGCCAGCAGCTTGGAGGGACTTAGGACCATTCAGTACTTC	CASSLEGLRTIQYF
TRBD2	TRBV10-3	TRBJ2-2	.	TGTGCCATCAGTCCTAGCGGGGGCACCGGGGAGCTGTTTTTT	CAISPSGGTGELFF
.	TRBV5-6	TRBJ2-5	.	TGTGCCAGCAGCTTGGCGGGGGCACTAAGAGGGCAAGAGACCCAGTACTTC	CASSLAGALRGQETQYF
.	TRBV7-2	TRBJ2-7	.	TGTGCCAGCAGCTACGGAGGGGCATCCTACGAGCAGTACTTC	CASSYGGASYEQYF
.	TRBV6-5	TRBJ1-4	.	TGTGCCAGCAGTTACTCGGGCGTCCGGACTGGTGAAAAACTGTTTTTT	CASSYSGVRTGEKLFF
.	TRBV5-1	TRBJ2-5	.	TGCGCCAGCAGCAAGGACAGTCAAGAGACCCAGTACTTC	CASSKDSQETQYF
.	TRBV19	TRBJ2-7	.	TGTGCCAGTAGTAGCCTGGACAACGCCTACGAGCAGTACTTC	CASSSLDNAYEQYF
.	TRBV28	TRBJ2-7	once	TGTGCCAGCAGCTCCCAGGTCGTAACCTACGAGCAGTACTTC	CASSSQVVTYEQYF
.	TRBV5-4	TRBJ2-5	.	TGTGCCAGCAGCTTGGAGGGAAAAGAGACCCAGTACTTC	CASSLEGKETQYF
TRBD2	TRBV20-1	TRBJ2-1	once	TGCAGTGTCGCGGGAGAAGGGCGGTTCTTC	CSVAGEGRFF
.	TRBV5-1	TRBJ2-3	.	TGCGCCAGCAGCTTGGCCCTAGGAACTAGCACAGATACGCAGTATTTT	CASSLALGTSTDTQYF
TRBD1	TRBV5-1	TRBJ2-3	.	TGCGCCAGCAGCTTGGAGGACAGGGTTACAGATACGCAGTATTTT	CASSLEDRVTDTQYF
.	TRBV18	TRBJ2-7	.	TGTGCCAGCTCACCATTTGAGGAATCCTACGAGCAGTACTTC	CASSPFEESYEQYF
TRBD1	TRBV30	TRBJ2-7	.	TGTGCCTGGAGTGTACAGGGGGACGAGCAGTACTTC	CAWSVQGDEQYF
.	TRBV7-3	TRBJ1-1	.	TGTGCCAGCAGCTCCGGTAGGGGCACTGAAGCTTTCTTT	CASSSGRGTEAFF
.	TRBV5-6	TRBJ2-7	.	TGTGCCAGCAGCTTAAGGATGCAGGGTTCGTACGAGCAGTACTTC	CASSLRMQGSYEQYF
.	TRBV15	TRBJ2-7	.	TGTGCCACCAGCTCAAACAAGGCCCGTTACGAGCAGTACTTC	CATSSNKARYEQYF
.	TRBV19	TRBJ2-7	.	TGTGCCAGTAGTGCAAGGGCCGAGTCCTACGAGCAGTACTTC	CASSARAESYEQYF
TRBD2	TRBV2	TRBJ2-3	.	TGTGCCAGAAGCGAGGGAGGGCTCCCAGATACGCAGTATTTT	CARSEGGLPDTQYF
.	TRBV4-3	TRBJ2-2	.	TGCGCCAGCAGCCAAGAAACCGGGAACACCGGGGAGCTGTTTTTT	CASSQETGNTGELFF
TRBD1	TRBV19	TRBJ2-1	.	TGTGCCAGTAGTGTCGGACAGGGCCCCCACAATGAGCAGTTCTTC	CASSVGQGPHNEQFF
.	TRBV11-3	TRBJ2-5	.	TGTGCCAGCAGCACTACAGGGTGGCGGGCCCAAGAGACCCAGTACTTC	CASSTTGWRAQETQYF
.	TRBV7-2	TRBJ2-3	.	TGTGCCAGCAGCTCCTTTATGGATACGCAGTATTTT	CASSSFMDTQYF
TRBD2	TRBV27	TRBJ2-5	.	TGTGCCAGCAGTAATTTAGCGGGAGTGGGAGAGACCCAGTACTTC	CASSNLAGVGETQYF
TRBD1	TRBV18	TRBJ2-5	.	TGTGCCAGCTCCCCGGGACAGCAAGAGACCCAGTACTTC	CASSPGQQETQYF
TRBD2	TRBV5-6	TRBJ2-3	.	TGTGCCAGCAGCTACGGACTAGCGCGCACAGATACGCAGTATTTT	CASSYGLARTDTQYF